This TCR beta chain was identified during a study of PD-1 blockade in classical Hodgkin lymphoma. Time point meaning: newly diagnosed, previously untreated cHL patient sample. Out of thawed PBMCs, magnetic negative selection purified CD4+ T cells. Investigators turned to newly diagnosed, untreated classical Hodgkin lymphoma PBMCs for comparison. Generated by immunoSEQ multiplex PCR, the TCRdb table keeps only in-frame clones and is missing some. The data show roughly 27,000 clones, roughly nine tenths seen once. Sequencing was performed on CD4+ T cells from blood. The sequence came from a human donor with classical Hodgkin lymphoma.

CDR3 bases: TGTGCCAGCAGTCGGGACTCGCATTACGAGCAGTACTTC. This encodes CASSRDSHYEQYF. This chain joins TRBV6-5 and TRBJ2-7; a weak D match, TRBD2 (6 bases). Germline CDR1 and CDR2: MNHEY and SVGAGI. The CDR3 runs to 13 residues. V gave up 5 bases and J gave up 4 bases, with 12 bases separating them.